Following are 31 T cell receptor beta chains from one sample sequenced in a study of T cells in Graves' hyperthyroidism and ophthalmopathy. It was RNA transcripts that yielded the amplified TCR beta CDR3 regions. The primer set for the first-round RT-PCR of the TCR CDR3 was HTBI. TCRdb fed the multiplex PCR reads into MiXCR, producing one record per CDR3 protein. The repertoire has about 270,000 distinct CDR3 sequences, about 20% of them found once; the top ten carry around 60%. The sequenced sample consisted of blood. The receptor set was obtained from a man aged 25-45 years with Graves' ophthalmopathy.

This clonotype was seen at least ten times. The chain employs TRBV11-2 and TRBJ2-3, with a tentative D call TRBD2 (5 bases). The V gene's germline CDR1 is SGHAT and CDR2 FQNNGV. The length of the CDR3 is 14 residues. The V gene lost 0 bases and the J gene lost 4 bases, with 8 bases spanning the gap. The CDR3 coding sequence is TGTGCCAGCAGCTTAGATTGGACTGCAGATACGCAGTATTTT. Protein product: CASSLDWTADTQYF.

Many counts were recorded for this clonotype. V and J are TRBV18 and TRBJ1-1; no reliable D call. Per the germline V gene, CDR1 is KGHSH and CDR2 is LQKENI. With 3 bases removed from V and 1 base from J, the gap between germline ends came to 12 bases. CDR3 length: 15 amino acids. The CDR3 is CASSPPMYANTEAFF. The CDR3 DNA sequence: TGTGCCAGCTCACCCCCTATGTATGCGAACACTGAAGCTTTCTTT.

The table lists this clonotype with many counts. The gene calls are TRBV12-3 or TRBV12-4 and TRBJ2-3; TRBD2 matches 7 bases. This CDR3 is 15 amino acids long. The ends lost 0 bases at V and 4 bases at J; junction bases unmatched: 4. CDR3 sequence reads: CASSLALRGADTQYF. CDR3 nucleotides: TGTGCCAGCAGTTTAGCGTTACGGGGGGCAGATACGCAGTATTTT.

The chain combines TRBV7-8 with TRBJ2-3; tentatively, D is TRBD2 (6 bases). V gave up 6 bases and J gave up 4 bases, with 17 bases separating them. The length of the CDR3 is 15 residues. CDR1 is SGHVS, CDR2 FQNEAQ, per germline. The CDR3 nucleotides are TGTGCCAGCAGTTCCCGACTAGTTGGATCAGATACGCAGTATTTT. This codes for CASSSRLVGSDTQYF.

This clonotype turned up a few times. The chain combines TRBV6-5 with TRBJ1-2; 7 bases agree with TRBD1. After removal of 0 bases from V and 8 bases from J, the junction contained 6 bases not matched to a gene. CDR1 is MNHEY and CDR2 is SVGAGI in the germline V gene. This CDR3 comprises 14 residues. The CDR3 sequence is CASSYSSQGVGYTF. The CDR3 coding sequence is TGTGCCAGCAGTTACTCCAGCCAGGGGGTCGGCTACACCTTC.

This chain links TRBV6-2 or TRBV6-3 with TRBJ2-7, with 15 bases identical to TRBD2. Germline CDR1 reads MNHEY; CDR2 reads SVGEGT. V shed 2 bases and J 4 bases; nucleotides not matched to a gene: 3. The length of the CDR3 is 16 residues. The DNA for the CDR3 is TGTGCCAGCAGTTACCTCGGACTAGCGGGAGGGTACGAGCAGTACTTC. Translating gives CASSYLGLAGGYEQYF.

The chain joins TRBV18 to TRBJ2-7; 8 nucleotides align to TRBD1. CDR3 length: 15 amino acids. Per the germline V gene, CDR1 is KGHSH and CDR2 is LQKENI. After removal of 4 bases from V and 7 bases from J, the junction contained 12 bases not matched to a gene. The chain's CDR3 is CASSQSDRAPGEQYF. The DNA of the CDR3 is TGTGCCAGCTCACAATCGGACAGGGCCCCCGGGGAGCAGTACTTC.

The table lists this clonotype with a few counts. This sequence joins TRBV6-1 and TRBJ2-4, with D tentatively TRBD1 (5 bases). Trimming took 3 bases from V and 2 from J, leaving 17 bases between them. CDR1 and CDR2 from the germline V gene are MNHNS and SASEGT. The CDR3 spans 17 residues. CDR3 loop: CASSDGHQQDTKNIQYF. CDR3 coding DNA: TGTGCCAGCAGTGATGGACACCAACAAGACACCAAAAACATTCAGTACTTC.

The chain carries TRBV15 and TRBJ1-5, with D maybe TRBD1 (6 bases). There are 14 residues in the CDR3. Per germline, CDR1 LNHNV and CDR2 YYDKDF (reference sequence). Trimming removed 4 bases from V and 6 bases from J, with 13 bases in between. This CDR3 is CATSMSTGSQPQHF. CDR3 in DNA: TGTGCCACCAGCATGTCGACAGGCAGTCAGCCCCAGCATTTT. The full variable domain, rest sourced from reference TRBV15 and TRBJ1-5, is DAMVIQNPRYQVTQFGKPVTLSCSQTLNHNVMYWYQQKSSQAPKLLFHYYDKDFNNEADTPDNFQSRRPNTSFCFLDIRSPGLGDTAMYLCATSMSTGSQPQHFGDGTRLSIL.

The rearrangement links TRBV20-1 to TRBJ2-7; no clear D. This CDR3 spans 13 amino acids. Germline V gene lookup returns CDR1 DFQATT and CDR2 SNEGSKA (reference sequence). CDR3 DNA: TGCGGTGGGTTCAAGGAGAGCTCCTACGAGCAGTACTTC. Translation: CGGFKESSYEQYF.

This chain joins TRBV4-2 and TRBJ1-3; D is unclear. V was shortened by 0 bases and J by 6 bases, with 9 bases between the two germline ends. This CDR3 has 14 residues. Germline assignment: CDR1 LGHNA and CDR2 YNFKEQ. CDR3 DNA sequence: TGTGCCAGCAGCCAAGATCGAGGGAAAAACACCATATATTTT. It specifies CASSQDRGKNTIYF.

Remarks on this clonotype: The junction differs from germline at one of its ends, possibly a read error. The J gene is TRBJ1-1, the V gene TRBV18, with 7 bases matching TRBD1. CDR1 KGHSH and CDR2 LQKENI come from the germline V gene. The CDR3 spans 12 residues. CDR3 sequence (DNA): TGTACCAGCTCTTCGACAGGGTACGAAGCTTTCTTT. Protein sequence: CTSSSTGYEAFF.

The chain employs TRBV7-2 and TRBJ2-7; D unresolved. V dropped 6 bases and J dropped 0 bases, with 6 bases sitting between them. The CDR3 totals 12 residues. The germline CDR1 and CDR2 sequences are SGHTA and FQGNSA. The CDR3, as DNA: TGTGCCAGCAGACAGAACTCCTACGAGCAGTACTTC. Its translation is CASRQNSYEQYF.

The chain carries TRBV5-5 and TRBJ2-7; 8 bases line up with TRBD2. V lost 6 bases, J lost 3 bases, and 5 bases stayed unmatched. This CDR3 contains 13 residues. Per the germline V gene, CDR1 is SGHKS and CDR2 is YYEKEE (reference sequence). The CDR3 reads CASIGTSGYEQYF. Here the CDR3 DNA reads TGTGCCAGCATCGGGACTAGTGGCTACGAGCAGTACTTC. Drawing the rest from reference TRBV5-5 and TRBJ2-7, the complete variable domain is DAGVTQSPTHLIKTRGQQVTLRCSPISGHKSVSWYQQVLGQGPQFIFQYYEKEERGRGNFPDRFSARQFPNYSSELNVNALLLGDSALYLCASIGTSGYEQYFGPGTRLTVT.

This clonotype has ten or more counts. The rearrangement uses TRBV2 and TRBJ1-4, with TRBD1 identical over 7 bases. The CDR3 spans 14 residues. Losses at the gene ends were 4 bases for V and 8 bases for J; bases not matched to a gene: 7. CDR1 and CDR2 (germline): SNHLY, FYNNEI. CDR3 nucleotides: TGTGCCAGCAGTGCGACAGGGTGGGACGAAAAACTGTTTTTT. This codes for CASSATGWDEKLFF.

This clonotype was counted ten times or more. CDR3 sequence (DNA): TGTGCCAGCAGCCTGGACAATTTGGATACGCAGTATTTT. This gives the protein CASSLDNLDTQYF. The rearrangement joins TRBV3-1 to TRBJ2-3, with TRBD1 as a possible D gene (5 bases). CDR3 length: 13 amino acids. V was clipped by 4 bases and J by 6 bases, with 11 bases between them. Germline V gives CDR1 LGHDT, CDR2 YNNKEL (reference sequence).

The chain couples TRBV5-1 to TRBJ2-5; weak D call: TRBD1 (6 bases). Germline V gives CDR1 SGHRS, CDR2 YFSETQ. Trimming removed 4 bases at V and 7 bases at J, with 17 bases between. This CDR3 spans 14 amino acids. The CDR3 coding sequence is TGCGCCAGCAGCATCGGACAGAAAGAATGGACCCAGTACTTC. It codes for CASSIGQKEWTQYF.

This clonotype was counted ten times or more. The V call is TRBV6-5, the J call TRBJ2-7; D is undetermined. The CDR3 is made up of 16 amino acids. Germline CDR1 and CDR2: MNHEY and SVGAGI. Trimming left V 0 bases short and J 3 bases short, with 15 bases between. DNA for the CDR3: TGTGCCAGCAGTTACTCGAACTGGCGGAGTCACTACGAGCAGTACTTC. Its translation: CASSYSNWRSHYEQYF.

This clonotype has just a few counts. J is TRBJ1-3 and V is TRBV18; D not resolved. The germline V gene has CDR1 KGHSH and CDR2 LQKENI. Trimming removed 3 bases from V and 0 bases from J, with 9 bases in between. The CDR3 sequence is 15 residues long. CDR3 protein: CASSPGGSSGNTIYF. CDR3 nucleotides: TGTGCCAGCTCACCGGGCGGGAGCTCTGGAAACACCATATATTTT.

Notes on this clonotype: A much larger clonotype is one base distant, so this may be a read error. CDR3 region: CSATRTSGMGNEQSF. The CDR3 DNA follows: TGCAGTGCTACCAGGACTAGCGGGATGGGCAATGAGCAGTCCTTC. The rearrangement uses TRBV20-1 and TRBJ2-1; the match to TRBD2 covers 12 bases. The CDR3 is 15 amino acids. CDR1 DFQATT and CDR2 SNEGSKA come from the germline V gene (reference sequence).

J is TRBJ1-1 and V is TRBV6-1; no definite D call. V lost 7 bases and J lost 4, with 10 bases in between. There are 12 residues in the CDR3. Looked up from germline, CDR1 is MNHNS and CDR2 is SASEGT. CDR3 residues: CASIGDGTEAFF. The CDR3 DNA reads as TGTGCCAGCATAGGAGACGGCACTGAAGCTTTCTTT.

The gene calls are TRBV10-1 and TRBJ2-5; D may be TRBD2 (6 bases). Germline V CDR1 and CDR2: WNHNN, SYGVQD (reference sequence). V was pared by 0 bases and J by 8 bases, with 16 bases between. This CDR3 comprises 15 residues. The CDR3 coding sequence is TGCGCCAGCAGTGAGTCGCTAGGAGGGTTCGGAACCCAGTACTTC. Amino acid sequence: CASSESLGGFGTQYF.

The chain carries TRBV6-1 and TRBJ2-5; either TRBD1 or TRBD2 may supply D (7 bases each). V lost 7 bases and J 6 bases, leaving 24 bases between the germline ends. CDR1 is MNHNS and CDR2 is SASEGT in the germline V gene. The CDR3 sequence is 16 residues long. The CDR3 bases are TGTGCCAGCACCACGTGGGGAGGGGGCTCTTTGAAGACCCAGTACTTC. Residues: CASTTWGGGSLKTQYF.

The table lists this clonotype with a few counts. The J gene is TRBJ1-1, the V gene TRBV6-1; D ambiguous. This CDR3 comprises 14 residues. V lost 7 bases and J lost 3, with 15 bases in between. Germline loops: CDR1 MNHNS, CDR2 SASEGT. Written as DNA, the CDR3 is TGTGCCAGCACCAAAACCCGGCGGGACACTGAAGCTTTCTTT. Amino acids: CASTKTRRDTEAFF.

This clonotype was seen repeatedly, ten times or more. CDR3 residues: CASSLAPGQQAFF. The CDR3, as DNA: TGTGCCAGCAGCTTAGCTCCCGGACAGCAAGCTTTCTTT. This rearrangement joins TRBV11-3 to TRBJ1-1; weak D call: TRBD1 (6 bases). Germline V gene sequence: CDR1 SGHNT, CDR2 YENEEA. CDR3 length: 13 residues. V lost 1 base to trimming and J lost 9 bases, with 12 bases between them.

This clonotype was seen a few times. The V gene is TRBV5-1, the J gene TRBJ1-2; D might be TRBD1 (6 bases). Between the trimmed V and J ends, which lost 5 bases and 0 bases, there was a span of 8 bases. The CDR3 consists of 13 residues. Germline V lookup: CDR1 SGHRS, CDR2 YFSETQ. The CDR3 region is CASSSGANYGYTF. The CDR3 DNA sequence: TGCGCCAGCAGTTCAGGGGCTAACTATGGCTACACCTTC. Using reference TRBV5-1 and TRBJ1-2 for the parts outside the CDR3, the full variable domain is KAGVTQTPRYLIKTRGQQVTLSCSPISGHRSVSWYQQTPGQGLQFLFEYFSETQRNKGNFPGRFSGRQFSNSRSEMNVSTLELGDSALYLCASSSGANYGYTFGSGTRLTVV.

This clonotype was seen at least ten times. The genes are TRBV7-3 and TRBJ1-1, with a tentative D call TRBD1 (5 bases). The CDR3 is 16 amino acids. Germline-derived CDR1 and CDR2 are SGHTA and FQGTGA. V gave up 2 bases and J gave up 0 bases, with 13 bases separating them. The CDR3 nucleotides are TGTGCCAGCAGCTTAGTCCCTGGGACGATGAACACTGAAGCTTTCTTT. It codes for CASSLVPGTMNTEAFF. The whole variable domain, filled in from reference TRBV7-3 and TRBJ1-1, reads GAGVSQTPSNKVTEKGKYVELRCDPISGHTALYWYRQSLGQGPEFLIYFQGTGAADDSGLPNDRFFAVRPEGSVSTLKIQRTERGDSAVYLCASSLVPGTMNTEAFFGQGTRLTVV.

The chain couples TRBV19 to TRBJ2-3, with 8 bases that match TRBD1. J gave up 2 bases and V 5 bases, and 6 bases lay outside the gene matches. Germline V gene lookup returns CDR1 LNHDA and CDR2 SQIVND (reference sequence). The CDR3 is 15 residues long. CDR3 sequence reads: CASSRDRGPTDTQYF. The CDR3 DNA sequence: TGTGCCAGTAGTCGAGACAGGGGTCCCACAGATACGCAGTATTTT.

The rearrangement links TRBV14 to TRBJ2-3; D unresolved. This CDR3 comprises 12 residues. The germline V gene encodes CDR1 SGHDN and CDR2 FVKESK. Trimming removed 4 bases from V and 6 bases from J, with 8 bases in between. CDR3 region: CASSPSRDTQYF. CDR3 in DNA: TGTGCCAGCAGCCCCTCTCGCGATACGCAGTATTTT.

This clonotype was counted at least ten times. This sequence joins TRBV30 and TRBJ1-2; D is undetermined. Trimming pared 0 bases from V and 4 bases from J, leaving 9 bases between. From germline, CDR1 is GTSNPN and CDR2 SVGIG (reference sequence). The CDR3 totals 13 residues. The CDR3 loop is CAWSVRGLYGYTF. CDR3 DNA sequence: TGTGCCTGGAGTGTACGGGGTCTCTATGGCTACACCTTC.

The rearrangement links TRBV6-1 to TRBJ1-2, with D uncertain. Trimming removed 7 bases from V and 0 bases from J, with 21 bases in between. The CDR3 runs to 17 residues. Germline V lookup: CDR1 MNHNS, CDR2 SASEGT. The CDR3 region has the DNA TGTGCCAGCACCGACGGAGGGTACGGAGAGGCTAACTATGGCTACACCTTC. Translating gives CASTDGGYGEANYGYTF.